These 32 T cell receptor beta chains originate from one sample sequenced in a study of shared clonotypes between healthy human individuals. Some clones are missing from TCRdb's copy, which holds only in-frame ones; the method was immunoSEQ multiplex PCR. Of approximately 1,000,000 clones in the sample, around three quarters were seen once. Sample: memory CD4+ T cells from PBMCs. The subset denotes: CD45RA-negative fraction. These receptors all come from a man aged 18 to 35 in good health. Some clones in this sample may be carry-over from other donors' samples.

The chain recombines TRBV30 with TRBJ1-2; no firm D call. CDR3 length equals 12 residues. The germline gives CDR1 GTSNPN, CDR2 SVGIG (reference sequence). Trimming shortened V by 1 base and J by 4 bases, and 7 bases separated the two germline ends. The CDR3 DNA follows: TGTGCCTGGAGTGGGAGAGTCTATGGCTACACCTTC. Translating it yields CAWSGRVYGYTF.

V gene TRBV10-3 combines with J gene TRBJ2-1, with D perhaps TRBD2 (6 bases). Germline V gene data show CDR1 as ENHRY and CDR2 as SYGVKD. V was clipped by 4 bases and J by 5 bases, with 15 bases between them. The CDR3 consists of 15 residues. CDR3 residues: CAISGPGLGNNEQFF. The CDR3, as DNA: TGTGCCATCAGTGGGCCGGGACTGGGAAACAATGAGCAGTTCTTC.

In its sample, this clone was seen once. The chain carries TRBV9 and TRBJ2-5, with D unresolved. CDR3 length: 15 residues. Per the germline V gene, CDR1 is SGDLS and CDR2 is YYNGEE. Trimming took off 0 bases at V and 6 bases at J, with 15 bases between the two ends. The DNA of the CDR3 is TGTGCCAGCAGCGTAGGGGCCCACGGTGTACAGACCCAGTACTTC. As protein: CASSVGAHGVQTQYF.

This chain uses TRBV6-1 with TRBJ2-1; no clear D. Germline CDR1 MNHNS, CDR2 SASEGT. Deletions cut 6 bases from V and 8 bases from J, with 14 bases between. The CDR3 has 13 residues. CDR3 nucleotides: TGTGCCAGCAGAAGCATGTCTAGGCATGAGCAGTTCTTC. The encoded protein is CASRSMSRHEQFF.

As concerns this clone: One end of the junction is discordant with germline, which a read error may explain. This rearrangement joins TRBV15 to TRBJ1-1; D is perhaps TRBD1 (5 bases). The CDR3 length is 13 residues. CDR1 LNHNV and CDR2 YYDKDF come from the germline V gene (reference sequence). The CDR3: CATSRGVTQGASF. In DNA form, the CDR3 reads TGTGCCACCAGCAGGGGAGTTACCCAGGGAGCTTCCTTT.

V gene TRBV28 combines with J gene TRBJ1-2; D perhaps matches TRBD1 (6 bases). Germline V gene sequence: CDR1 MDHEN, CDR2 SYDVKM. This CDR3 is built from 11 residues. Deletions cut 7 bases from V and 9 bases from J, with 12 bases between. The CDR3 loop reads CASNGDTSYTF. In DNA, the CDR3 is TGTGCCAGCAACGGGGACACGAGCTACACCTTC.

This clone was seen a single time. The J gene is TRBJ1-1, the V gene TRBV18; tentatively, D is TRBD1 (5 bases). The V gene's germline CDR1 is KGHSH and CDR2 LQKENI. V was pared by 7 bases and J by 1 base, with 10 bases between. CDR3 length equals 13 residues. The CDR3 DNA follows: TGTGCCAGCTACAGGACTTCGAACACTGAAGCTTTCTTT. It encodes CASYRTSNTEAFF.

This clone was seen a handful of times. The CDR3 here is CAISESVSGDNEQFF. The CDR3 DNA reads as TGTGCCATCAGTGAGTCAGTAAGCGGGGATAATGAGCAGTTCTTC. The chain has TRBV10-3 and TRBJ2-1; 7 bases agree with TRBD2. V lost 0 bases and J lost 7; bases outside the gene matches: 6. The CDR3 loop spans 15 amino acids. In germline, CDR1 is ENHRY, CDR2 SYGVKD.

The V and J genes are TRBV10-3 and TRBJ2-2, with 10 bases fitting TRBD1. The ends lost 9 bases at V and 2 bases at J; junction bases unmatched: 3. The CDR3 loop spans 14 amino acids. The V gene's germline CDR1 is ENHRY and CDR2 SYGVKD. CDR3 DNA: TGTGCCATGAGGACAGGGGGTAACACCGGGGAGCTGTTTTTT. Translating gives CAMRTGGNTGELFF.

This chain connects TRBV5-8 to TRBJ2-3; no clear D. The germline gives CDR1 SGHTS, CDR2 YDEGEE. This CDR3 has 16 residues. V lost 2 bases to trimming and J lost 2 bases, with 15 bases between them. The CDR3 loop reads CASSFGSHHLTDTQYF. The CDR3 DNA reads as TGTGCCAGCAGCTTTGGGTCACACCATCTCACAGATACGCAGTATTTT.

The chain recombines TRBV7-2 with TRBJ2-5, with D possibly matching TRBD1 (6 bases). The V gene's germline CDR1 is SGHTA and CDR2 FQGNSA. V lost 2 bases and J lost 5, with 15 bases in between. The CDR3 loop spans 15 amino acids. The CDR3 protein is CASSLLGAQGETQYF. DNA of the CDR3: TGTGCCAGCAGCTTATTGGGGGCCCAAGGGGAGACCCAGTACTTC.

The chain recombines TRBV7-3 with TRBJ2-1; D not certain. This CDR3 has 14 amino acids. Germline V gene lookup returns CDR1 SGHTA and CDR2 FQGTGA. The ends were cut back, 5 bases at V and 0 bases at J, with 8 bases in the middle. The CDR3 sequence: CASSDSSSYNEQFF. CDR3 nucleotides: TGTGCCAGCAGCGATTCGAGCTCCTACAATGAGCAGTTCTTC.

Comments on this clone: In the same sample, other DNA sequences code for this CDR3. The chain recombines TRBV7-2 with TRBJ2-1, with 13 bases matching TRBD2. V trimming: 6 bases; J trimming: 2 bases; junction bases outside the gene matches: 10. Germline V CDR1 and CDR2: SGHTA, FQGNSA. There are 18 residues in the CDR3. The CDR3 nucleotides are TGTGCCAGCAGTTTCAGGACTAGCGGGAGTGGGACCTACAATGAGCAGTTCTTC. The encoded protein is CASSFRTSGSGTYNEQFF.

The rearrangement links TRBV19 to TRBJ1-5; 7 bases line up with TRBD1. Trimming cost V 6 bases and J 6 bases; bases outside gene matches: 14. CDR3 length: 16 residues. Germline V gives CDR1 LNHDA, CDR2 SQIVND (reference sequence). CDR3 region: CASSTTELQGVQPQHF. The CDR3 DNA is TGTGCCAGTAGCACGACCGAACTCCAGGGGGTTCAGCCCCAGCATTTT.

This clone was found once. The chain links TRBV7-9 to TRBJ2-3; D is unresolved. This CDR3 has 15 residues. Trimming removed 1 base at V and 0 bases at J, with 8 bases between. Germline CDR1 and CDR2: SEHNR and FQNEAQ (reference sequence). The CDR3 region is CASSLDFTSTDTQYF. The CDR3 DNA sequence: TGTGCCAGCAGCTTAGACTTTACTAGCACAGATACGCAGTATTTT.

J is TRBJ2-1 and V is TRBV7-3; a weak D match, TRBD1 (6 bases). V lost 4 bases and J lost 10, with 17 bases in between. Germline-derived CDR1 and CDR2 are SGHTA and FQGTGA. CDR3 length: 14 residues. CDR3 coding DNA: TGTGCCAGCAGCTCAACGGCAACAGGGTCGGAGCAGTTCTTC. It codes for CASSSTATGSEQFF.

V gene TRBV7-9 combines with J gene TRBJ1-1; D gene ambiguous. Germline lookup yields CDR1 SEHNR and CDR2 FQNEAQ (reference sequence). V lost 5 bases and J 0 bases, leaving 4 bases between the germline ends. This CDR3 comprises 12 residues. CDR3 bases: TGTGCCAGCAGCCAGGTGAACACTGAAGCTTTCTTT. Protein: CASSQVNTEAFF.

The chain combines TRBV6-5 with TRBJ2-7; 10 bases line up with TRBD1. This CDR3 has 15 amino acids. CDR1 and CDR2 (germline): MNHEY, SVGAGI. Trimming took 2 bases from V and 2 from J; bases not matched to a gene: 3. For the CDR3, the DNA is TGTGCCAGCAGTTACGGACAGGGGGGAACCTACGAGCAGTACTTC. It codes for CASSYGQGGTYEQYF.

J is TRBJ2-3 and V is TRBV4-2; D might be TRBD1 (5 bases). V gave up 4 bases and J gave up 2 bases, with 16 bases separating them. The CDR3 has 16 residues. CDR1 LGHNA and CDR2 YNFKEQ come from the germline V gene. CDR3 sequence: CASSPSSDRATDTQYF. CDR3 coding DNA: TGTGCCAGCAGCCCATCCAGTGACAGAGCCACAGATACGCAGTATTTT.

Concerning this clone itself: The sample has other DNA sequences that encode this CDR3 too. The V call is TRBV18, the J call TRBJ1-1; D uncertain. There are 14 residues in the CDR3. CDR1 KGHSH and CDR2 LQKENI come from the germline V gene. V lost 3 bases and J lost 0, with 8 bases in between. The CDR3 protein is CASSPPNLNTEAFF. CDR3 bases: TGTGCCAGCTCACCCCCTAATCTGAACACTGAAGCTTTCTTT.

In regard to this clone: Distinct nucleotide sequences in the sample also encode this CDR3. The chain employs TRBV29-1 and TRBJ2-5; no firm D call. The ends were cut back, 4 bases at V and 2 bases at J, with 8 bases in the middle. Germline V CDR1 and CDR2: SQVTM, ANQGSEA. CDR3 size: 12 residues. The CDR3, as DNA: TGCAGCGTTGTACGGATACAAGAGACCCAGTACTTC. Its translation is CSVVRIQETQYF.

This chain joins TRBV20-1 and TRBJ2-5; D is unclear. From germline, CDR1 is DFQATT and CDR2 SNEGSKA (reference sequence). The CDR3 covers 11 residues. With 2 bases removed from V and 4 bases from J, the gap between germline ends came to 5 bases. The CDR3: CSARYGETQYF. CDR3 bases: TGCAGTGCTAGATACGGAGAGACCCAGTACTTC.

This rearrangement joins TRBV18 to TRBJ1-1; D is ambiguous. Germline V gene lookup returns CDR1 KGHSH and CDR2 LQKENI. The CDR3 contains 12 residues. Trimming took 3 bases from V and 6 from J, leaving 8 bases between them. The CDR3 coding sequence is TGTGCCAGCTCACCCCCCCGGGCTGAAGCTTTCTTT. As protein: CASSPPRAEAFF.

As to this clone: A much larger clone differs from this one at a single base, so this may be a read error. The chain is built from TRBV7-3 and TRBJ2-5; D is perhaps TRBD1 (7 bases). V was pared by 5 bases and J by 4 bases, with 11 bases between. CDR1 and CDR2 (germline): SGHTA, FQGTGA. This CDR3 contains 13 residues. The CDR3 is CASSNRGGETQYF. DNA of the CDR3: TGTGCCAGCAGCAACAGGGGAGGAGAGACCCAGTACTTC.

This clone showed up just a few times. Here the CDR3 DNA reads TGTGCCAGCAGTATTTTTCGACGGGACAGCCTGAATGAAAAACTGTTTTTT. This translates into CASSIFRRDSLNEKLFF. This chain uses TRBV28 with TRBJ1-4; 7 positions match TRBD1. Germline assignment: CDR1 MDHEN and CDR2 SYDVKM. The ends lost 5 bases at V and 5 bases at J; junction bases unmatched: 14. The length of the CDR3 is 17 residues.

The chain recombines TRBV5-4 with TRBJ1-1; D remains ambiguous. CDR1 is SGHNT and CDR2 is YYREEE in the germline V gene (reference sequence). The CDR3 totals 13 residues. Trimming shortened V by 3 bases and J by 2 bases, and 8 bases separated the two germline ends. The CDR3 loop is CASSSKINTEAFF. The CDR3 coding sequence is TGTGCCAGCAGCTCGAAAATTAACACTGAAGCTTTCTTT.

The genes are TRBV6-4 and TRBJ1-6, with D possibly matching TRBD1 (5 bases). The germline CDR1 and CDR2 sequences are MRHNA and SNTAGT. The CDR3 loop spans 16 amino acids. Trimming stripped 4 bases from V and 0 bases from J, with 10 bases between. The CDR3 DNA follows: TGTGCCAGCAGTGCTGGGGGGAGCTCCTATAATTCACCCCTCCACTTT. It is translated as CASSAGGSSYNSPLHF.

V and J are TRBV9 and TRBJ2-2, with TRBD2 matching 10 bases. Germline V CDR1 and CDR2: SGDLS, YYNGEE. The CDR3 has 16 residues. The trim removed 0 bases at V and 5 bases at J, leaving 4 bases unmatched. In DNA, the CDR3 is TGTGCCAGCAGCGTAGCGGTGACTAGCGGGACCGGGGAGCTGTTTTTT. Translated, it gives CASSVAVTSGTGELFF.

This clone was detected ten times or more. CDR3 nucleotides: TGTGCCAGCAGGGCAGACAGTTTTAATCAGCCCCAGCATTTT. Translating it yields CASRADSFNQPQHF. J is TRBJ1-5 and V is TRBV2; possible D gene TRBD1, 5 bases. In germline, CDR1 is SNHLY, CDR2 FYNNEI. This CDR3 is 14 amino acids long. Deletions cut 6 bases from V and 4 bases from J, with 13 bases between.

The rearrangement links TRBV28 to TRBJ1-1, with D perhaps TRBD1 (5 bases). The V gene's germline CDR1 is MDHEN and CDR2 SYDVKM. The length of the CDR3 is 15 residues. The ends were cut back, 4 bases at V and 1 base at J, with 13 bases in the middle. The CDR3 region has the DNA TGTGCCAGCAGTTCCGTCGGGGCTCCGAACACTGAAGCTTTCTTT. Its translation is CASSSVGAPNTEAFF.

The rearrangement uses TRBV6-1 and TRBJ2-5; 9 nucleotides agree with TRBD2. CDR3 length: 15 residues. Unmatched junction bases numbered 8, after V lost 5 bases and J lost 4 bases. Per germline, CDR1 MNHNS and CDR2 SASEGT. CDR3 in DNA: TGTGCCAGCAGTCCCGTCCGAGCGGGAGGAGAGACCCAGTACTTC. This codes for CASSPVRAGGETQYF.

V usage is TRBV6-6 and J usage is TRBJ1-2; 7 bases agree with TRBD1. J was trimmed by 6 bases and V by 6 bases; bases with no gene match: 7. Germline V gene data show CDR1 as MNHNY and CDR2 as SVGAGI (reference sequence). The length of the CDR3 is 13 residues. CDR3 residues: CASRHDRAHGYTF. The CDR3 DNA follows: TGTGCCAGCAGGCACGACAGGGCCCATGGCTACACCTTC.